This T cell receptor (beta chain) came from a study of blood T cell repertoires in COVID-19. Study-wide background: COVID-19 samples from acute and convalescent phases originated in the United States, Italy and Spain.

Trimming took 1 base from V and 8 from J, leaving 6 bases between them. The CDR3 extends over 12 amino acids. Germline loops: CDR1 GTSNPN, CDR2 SVGIG (reference sequence). The method was immunoSEQ multiplex PCR; TCRdb's version includes in-frame clones alone and lacks a portion of them. The table lists more than 150,000 clones, 87% of them singletons. This clonotype originated in a woman aged 18-29 years who had recovered from COVID-19. The sequenced sample consisted of peripheral blood. The chain uses TRBV30 and TRBJ1-6; D is unclear. The CDR3 reads CAWSDMDSPLHF. As DNA, the CDR3 is TGTGCCTGGAGTGACATGGATTCACCCCTCCACTTT.